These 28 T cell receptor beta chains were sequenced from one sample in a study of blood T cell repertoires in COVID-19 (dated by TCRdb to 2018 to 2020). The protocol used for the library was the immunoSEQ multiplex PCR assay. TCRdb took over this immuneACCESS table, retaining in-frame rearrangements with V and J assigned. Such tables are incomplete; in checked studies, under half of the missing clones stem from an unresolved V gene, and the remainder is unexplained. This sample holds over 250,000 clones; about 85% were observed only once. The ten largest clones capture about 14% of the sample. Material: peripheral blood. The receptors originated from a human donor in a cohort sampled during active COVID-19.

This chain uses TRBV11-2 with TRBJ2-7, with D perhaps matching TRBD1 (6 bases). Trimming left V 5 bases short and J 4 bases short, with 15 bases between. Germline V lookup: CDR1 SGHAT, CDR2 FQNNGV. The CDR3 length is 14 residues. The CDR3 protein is CASSPGGHRYEQYF. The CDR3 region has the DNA TGTGCCAGCAGCCCTGGGGGCCATAGGTACGAGCAGTACTTC.

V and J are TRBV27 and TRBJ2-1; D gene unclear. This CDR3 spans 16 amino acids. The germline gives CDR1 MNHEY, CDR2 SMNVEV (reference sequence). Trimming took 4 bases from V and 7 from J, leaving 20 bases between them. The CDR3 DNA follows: TGTGCCAGCAGTTACCTCACGGCCGCTAGGAAAAATGAGCAGTTCTTC. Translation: CASSYLTAARKNEQFF.

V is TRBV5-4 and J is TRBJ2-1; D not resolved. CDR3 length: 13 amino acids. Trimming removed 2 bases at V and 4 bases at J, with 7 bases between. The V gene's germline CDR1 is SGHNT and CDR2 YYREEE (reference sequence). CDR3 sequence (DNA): TGTGCCAGCAGCTTCGACTCTTACAATGAGCAGTTCTTC. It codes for CASSFDSYNEQFF.

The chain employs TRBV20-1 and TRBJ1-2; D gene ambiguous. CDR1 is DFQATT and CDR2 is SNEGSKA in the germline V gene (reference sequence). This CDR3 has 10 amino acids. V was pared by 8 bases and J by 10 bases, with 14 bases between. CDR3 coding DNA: TGCAGTAGCCCCACCGGAGTCTACACCTTC. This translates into CSSPTGVYTF.

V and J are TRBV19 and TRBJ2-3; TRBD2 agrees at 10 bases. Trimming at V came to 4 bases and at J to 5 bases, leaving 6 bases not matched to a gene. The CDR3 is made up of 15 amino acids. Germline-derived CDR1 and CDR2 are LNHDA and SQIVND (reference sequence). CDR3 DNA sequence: TGTGCCAGTAGTAACCTAGCGGGAGTTGGAGATACGCAGTATTTT. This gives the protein CASSNLAGVGDTQYF.

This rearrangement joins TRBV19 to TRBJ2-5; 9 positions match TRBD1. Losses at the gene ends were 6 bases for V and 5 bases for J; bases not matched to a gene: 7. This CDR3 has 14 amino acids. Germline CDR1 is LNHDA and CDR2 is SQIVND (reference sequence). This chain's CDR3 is CASRAGTGKETQYF. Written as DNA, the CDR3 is TGTGCCAGTAGGGCCGGGACAGGGAAGGAGACCCAGTACTTC.

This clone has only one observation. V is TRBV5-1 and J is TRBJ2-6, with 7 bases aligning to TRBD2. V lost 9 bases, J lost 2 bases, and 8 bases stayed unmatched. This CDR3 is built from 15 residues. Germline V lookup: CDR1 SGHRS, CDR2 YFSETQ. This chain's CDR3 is CATWSGDAGANVLTF. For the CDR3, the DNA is TGCGCCACCTGGAGCGGGGACGCTGGGGCCAACGTCCTGACTTTC.

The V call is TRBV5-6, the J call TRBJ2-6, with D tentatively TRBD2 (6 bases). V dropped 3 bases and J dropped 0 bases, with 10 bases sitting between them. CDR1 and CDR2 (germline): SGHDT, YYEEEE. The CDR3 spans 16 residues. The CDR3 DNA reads TGTGCCAGCAGCTGGAGGGCCTTCTCTGGGGCCAACGTCCTGACTTTC. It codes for CASSWRAFSGANVLTF. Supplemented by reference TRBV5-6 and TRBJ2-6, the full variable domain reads DAGVTQSPTHLIKTRGQQVTLRCSPKSGHDTVSWYQQALGQGPQFIFQYYEEEERQRGNFPDRFSGHQFPNYSSELNVNALLLGDSALYLCASSWRAFSGANVLTFGAGSRLTVL.

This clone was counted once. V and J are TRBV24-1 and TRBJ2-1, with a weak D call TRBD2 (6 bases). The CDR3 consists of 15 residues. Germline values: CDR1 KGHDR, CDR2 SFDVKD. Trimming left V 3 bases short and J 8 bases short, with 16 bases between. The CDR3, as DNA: TGTGCCACCAGTGATGGGTGGGGGGAAGTCGATGAGCAGTTCTTC. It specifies CATSDGWGEVDEQFF.

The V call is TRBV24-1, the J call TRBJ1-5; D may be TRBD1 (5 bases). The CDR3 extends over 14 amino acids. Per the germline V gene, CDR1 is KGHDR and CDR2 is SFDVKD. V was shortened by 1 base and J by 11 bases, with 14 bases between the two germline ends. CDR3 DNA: TGTGCCACCAGTGATTTAGGGGAACGTACGGCCCAGCATTTT. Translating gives CATSDLGERTAQHF.

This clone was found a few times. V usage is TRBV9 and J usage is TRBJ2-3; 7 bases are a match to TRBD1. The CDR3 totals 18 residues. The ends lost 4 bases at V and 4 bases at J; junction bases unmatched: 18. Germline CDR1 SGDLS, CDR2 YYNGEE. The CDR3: CASSPPDRLQKLADTQYF. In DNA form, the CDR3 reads TGTGCCAGCAGCCCCCCGGACAGGCTTCAAAAGCTCGCAGATACGCAGTATTTT.

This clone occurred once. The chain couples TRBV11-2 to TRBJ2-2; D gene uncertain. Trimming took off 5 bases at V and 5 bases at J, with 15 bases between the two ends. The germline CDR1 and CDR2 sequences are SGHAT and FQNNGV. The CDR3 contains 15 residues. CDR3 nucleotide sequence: TGTGCCAGCAGCCAGGCCCCTTTTGGAACCGGGGAGCTGTTTTTT. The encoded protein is CASSQAPFGTGELFF.

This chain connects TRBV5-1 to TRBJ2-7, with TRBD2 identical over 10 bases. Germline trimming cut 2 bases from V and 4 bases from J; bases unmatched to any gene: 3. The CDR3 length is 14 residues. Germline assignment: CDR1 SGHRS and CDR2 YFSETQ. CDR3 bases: TGCGCCAGCAGCTTTACTAGCGGGAATTACGAGCAGTACTTC. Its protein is CASSFTSGNYEQYF.

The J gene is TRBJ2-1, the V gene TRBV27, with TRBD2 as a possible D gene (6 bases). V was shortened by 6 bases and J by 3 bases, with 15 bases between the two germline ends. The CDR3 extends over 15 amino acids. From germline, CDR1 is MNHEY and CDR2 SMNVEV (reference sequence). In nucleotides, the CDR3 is TGTGCCAGCAGCCACGGGAGTCGGAACTACAATGAGCAGTTCTTC. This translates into CASSHGSRNYNEQFF.

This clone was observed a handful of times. The CDR3 DNA follows: TGTGCCAGCAGCTTGGGGGCTACAACTAATGAAAAACTGTTTTTT. Residues: CASSLGATTNEKLFF. The J gene is TRBJ1-4, the V gene TRBV5-6; unclear D gene. The ends were cut back, 0 bases at V and 0 bases at J, with 6 bases in the middle. Per the germline V gene, CDR1 is SGHDT and CDR2 is YYEEEE. The CDR3 consists of 15 residues.

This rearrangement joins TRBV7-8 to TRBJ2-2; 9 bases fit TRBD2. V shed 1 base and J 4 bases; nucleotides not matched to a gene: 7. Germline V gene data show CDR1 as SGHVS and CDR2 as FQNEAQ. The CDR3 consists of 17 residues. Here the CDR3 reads CASSLERGRAVTGELFF. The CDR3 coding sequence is TGTGCCAGCAGCTTAGAGCGCGGGAGGGCCGTCACCGGGGAGCTGTTTTTT.

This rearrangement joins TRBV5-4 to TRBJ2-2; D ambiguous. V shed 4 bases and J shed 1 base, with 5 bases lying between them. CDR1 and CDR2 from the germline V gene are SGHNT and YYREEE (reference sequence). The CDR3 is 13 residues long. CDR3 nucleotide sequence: TGTGCCAGCAGCCCCAAGAACACCGGGGAGCTGTTTTTT. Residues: CASSPKNTGELFF.

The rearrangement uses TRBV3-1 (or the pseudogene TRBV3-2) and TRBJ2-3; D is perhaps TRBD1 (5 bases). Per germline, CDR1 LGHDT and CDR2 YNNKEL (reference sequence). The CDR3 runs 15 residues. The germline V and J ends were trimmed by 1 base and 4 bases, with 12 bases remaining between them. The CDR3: CASSQGVGQADTQYF. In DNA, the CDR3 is TGTGCCAGCAGCCAAGGGGTGGGGCAGGCAGATACGCAGTATTTT.

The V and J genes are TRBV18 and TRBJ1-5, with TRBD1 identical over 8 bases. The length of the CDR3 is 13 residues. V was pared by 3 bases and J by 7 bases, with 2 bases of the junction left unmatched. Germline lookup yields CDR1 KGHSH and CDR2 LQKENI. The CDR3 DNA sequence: TGTGCCAGCTCACCGGACAGGGACCAGCCCCAGCATTTT. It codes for CASSPDRDQPQHF.

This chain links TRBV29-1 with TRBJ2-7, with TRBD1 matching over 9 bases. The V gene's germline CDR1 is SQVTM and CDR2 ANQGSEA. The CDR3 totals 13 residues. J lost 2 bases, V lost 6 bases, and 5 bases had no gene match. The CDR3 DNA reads TGCAGCGTCCGACAGGGGGGGACCTACGAGCAGTACTTC. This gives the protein CSVRQGGTYEQYF.

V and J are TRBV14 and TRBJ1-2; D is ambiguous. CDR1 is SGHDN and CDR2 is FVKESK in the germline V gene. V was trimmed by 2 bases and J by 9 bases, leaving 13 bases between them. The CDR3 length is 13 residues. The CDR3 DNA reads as TGTGCCAGCAGCCAACGATCCGGGAGCCGCTACACCTTC. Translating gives CASSQRSGSRYTF.

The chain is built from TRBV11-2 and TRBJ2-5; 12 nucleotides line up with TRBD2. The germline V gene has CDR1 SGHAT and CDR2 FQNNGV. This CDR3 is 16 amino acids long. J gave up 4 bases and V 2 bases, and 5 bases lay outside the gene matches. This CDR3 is CASSLQTSGSLETQYF. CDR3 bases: TGTGCCAGCAGCTTACAGACTAGCGGGAGTTTAGAGACCCAGTACTTC. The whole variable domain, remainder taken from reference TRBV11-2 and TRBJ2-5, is EAGVAQSPRYKIIEKRQSVAFWCNPISGHATLYWYQQILGQGPKLLIQFQNNGVVDDSQLPKDRFSAERLKGVDSTLKIQPAKLEDSAVYLCASSLQTSGSLETQYFGPGTRLLVL.

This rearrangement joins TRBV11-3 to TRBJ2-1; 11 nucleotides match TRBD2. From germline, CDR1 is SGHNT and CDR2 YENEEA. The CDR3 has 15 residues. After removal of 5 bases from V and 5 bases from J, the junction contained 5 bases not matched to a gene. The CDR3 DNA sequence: TGTGCCAGCAGCGTCGGGACTAGCGGTCACAATGAGCAGTTCTTC. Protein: CASSVGTSGHNEQFF.

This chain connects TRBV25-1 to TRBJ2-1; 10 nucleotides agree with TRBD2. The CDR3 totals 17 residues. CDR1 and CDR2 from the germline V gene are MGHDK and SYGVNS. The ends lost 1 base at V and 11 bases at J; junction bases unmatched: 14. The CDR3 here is CASSESFPLAGDLKQFF. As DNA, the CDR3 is TGTGCCAGCAGTGAATCCTTTCCGCTAGCGGGAGACTTGAAGCAGTTCTTC.

The chain's CDR3 is CATTPRRGLTGELFF. CDR3 bases: TGTGCCACCACCCCGCGCAGGGGGCTAACCGGGGAGCTGTTTTTT. The chain is built from TRBV19 and TRBJ2-2; TRBD1 matches 8 bases. The CDR3 is 15 amino acids. Germline lookup yields CDR1 LNHDA and CDR2 SQIVND (reference sequence). V lost 10 bases to trimming and J lost 5 bases; unmatched junction nucleotides: 12. Full variable domain (remainder filled in from reference TRBV19 and TRBJ2-2): DGGITQSPKYLFRKEGQNVTLSCEQNLNHDAMYWYRQDPGQGLRLIYYSQIVNDFQKGDIAEGYSVSREKKESFPLTVTSAQKNPTAFYLCATTPRRGLTGELFFGEGSRLTVL.

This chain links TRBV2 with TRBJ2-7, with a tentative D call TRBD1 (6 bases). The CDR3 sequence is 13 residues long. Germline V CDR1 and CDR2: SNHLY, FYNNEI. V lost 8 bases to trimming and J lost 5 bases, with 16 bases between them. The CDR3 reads CASGDRLLHEQYF. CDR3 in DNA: TGTGCCAGCGGAGACAGGTTGCTCCACGAGCAGTACTTC.

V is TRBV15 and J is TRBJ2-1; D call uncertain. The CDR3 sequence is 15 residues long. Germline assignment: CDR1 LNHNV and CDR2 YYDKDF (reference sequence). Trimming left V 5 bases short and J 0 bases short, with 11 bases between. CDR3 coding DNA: TGTGCCACCAGCTACAATTACGACTCCTACAATGAGCAGTTCTTC. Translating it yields CATSYNYDSYNEQFF. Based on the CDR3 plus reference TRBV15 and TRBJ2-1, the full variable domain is DAMVIQNPRYQVTQFGKPVTLSCSQTLNHNVMYWYQQKSSQAPKLLFHYYDKDFNNEADTPDNFQSRRPNTSFCFLDIRSPGLGDTAMYLCATSYNYDSYNEQFFGPGTRLTVL.

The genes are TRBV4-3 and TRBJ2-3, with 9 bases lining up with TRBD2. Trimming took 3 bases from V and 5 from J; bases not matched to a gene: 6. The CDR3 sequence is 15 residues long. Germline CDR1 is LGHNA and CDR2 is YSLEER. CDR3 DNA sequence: TGCGCCAGCAGCCAGGACAAGACTAGCGGAGATACGCAGTATTTT. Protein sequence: CASSQDKTSGDTQYF.